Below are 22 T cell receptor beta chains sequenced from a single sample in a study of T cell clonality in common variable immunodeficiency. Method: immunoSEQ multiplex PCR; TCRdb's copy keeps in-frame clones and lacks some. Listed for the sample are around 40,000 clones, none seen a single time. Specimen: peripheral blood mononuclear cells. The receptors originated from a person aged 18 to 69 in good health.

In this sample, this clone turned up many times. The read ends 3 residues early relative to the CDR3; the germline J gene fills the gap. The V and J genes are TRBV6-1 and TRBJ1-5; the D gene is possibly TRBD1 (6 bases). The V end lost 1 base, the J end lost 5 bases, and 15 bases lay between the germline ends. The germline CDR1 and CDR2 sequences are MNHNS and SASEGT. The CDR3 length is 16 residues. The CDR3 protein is CASSEGEGTWDQPQHF. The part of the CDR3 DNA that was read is TGTGCCAGCAGTGAAGGGGAAGGGACATGGGATCAGCCC.

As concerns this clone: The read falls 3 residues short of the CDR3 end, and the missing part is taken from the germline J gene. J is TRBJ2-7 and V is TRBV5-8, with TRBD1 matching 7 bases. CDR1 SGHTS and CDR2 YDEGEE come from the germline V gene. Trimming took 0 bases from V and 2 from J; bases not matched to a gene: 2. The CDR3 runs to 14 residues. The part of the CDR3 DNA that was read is TGTGCCAGCAGCTTGGAAGGGGGCGCCTACGAG. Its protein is CASSLEGGAYE. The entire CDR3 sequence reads CASSLEGGAYEQYF.

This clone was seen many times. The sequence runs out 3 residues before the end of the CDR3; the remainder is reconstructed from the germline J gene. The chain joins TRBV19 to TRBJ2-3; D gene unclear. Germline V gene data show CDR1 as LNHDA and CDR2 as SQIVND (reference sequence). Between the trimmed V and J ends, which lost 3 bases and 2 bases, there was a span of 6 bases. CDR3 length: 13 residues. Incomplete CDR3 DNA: TGTGCCAGTAGTATTGTGGCCACAGATACG. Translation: CASSIVATDT. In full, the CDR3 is CASSIVATDTQYF.

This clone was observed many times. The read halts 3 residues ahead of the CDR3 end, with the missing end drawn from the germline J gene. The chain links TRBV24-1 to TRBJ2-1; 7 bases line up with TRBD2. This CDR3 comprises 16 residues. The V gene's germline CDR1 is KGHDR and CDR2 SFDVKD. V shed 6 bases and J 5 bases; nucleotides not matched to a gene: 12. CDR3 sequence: CATSPGNSGPHNEQFF. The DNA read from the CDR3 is TGTGCCACCAGTCCGGGGAATAGCGGGCCCCACAATGAG.

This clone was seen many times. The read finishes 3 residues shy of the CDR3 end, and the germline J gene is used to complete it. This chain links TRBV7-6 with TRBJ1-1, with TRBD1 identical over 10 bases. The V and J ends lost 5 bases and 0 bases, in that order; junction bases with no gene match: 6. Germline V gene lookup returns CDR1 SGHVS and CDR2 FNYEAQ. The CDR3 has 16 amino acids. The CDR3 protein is CASSTGTGAMNTEAFF. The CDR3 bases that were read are TGTGCCAGCAGCACAGGGACAGGGGCGATGAACACTGAA.

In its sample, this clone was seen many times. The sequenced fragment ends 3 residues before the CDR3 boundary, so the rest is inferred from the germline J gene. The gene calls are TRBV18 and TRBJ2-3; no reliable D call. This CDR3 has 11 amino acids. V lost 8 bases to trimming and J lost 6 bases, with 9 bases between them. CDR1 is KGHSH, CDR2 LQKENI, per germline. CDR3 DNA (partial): TGTGCCAGCCACCTGGCCGATACG. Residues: CASHLADT. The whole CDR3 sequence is CASHLADTQYF.

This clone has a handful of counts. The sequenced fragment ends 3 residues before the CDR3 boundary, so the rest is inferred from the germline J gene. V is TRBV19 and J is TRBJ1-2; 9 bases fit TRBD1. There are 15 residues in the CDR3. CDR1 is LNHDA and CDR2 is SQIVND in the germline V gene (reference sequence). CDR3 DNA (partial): TGTGCCAGTAGTATGGGGACAGGACAGGGGAACATC. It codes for CASSMGTGQGNI. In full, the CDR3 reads CASSMGTGQGNIYTF. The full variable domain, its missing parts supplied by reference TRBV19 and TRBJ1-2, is DGGITQSPKYLFRKEGQNVTLSCEQNLNHDAMYWYRQDPGQGLRLIYYSQIVNDFQKGDIAEGYSVSREKKESFPLTVTSAQKNPTAFYLCASSMGTGQGNIYTFGSGTRLTVV.

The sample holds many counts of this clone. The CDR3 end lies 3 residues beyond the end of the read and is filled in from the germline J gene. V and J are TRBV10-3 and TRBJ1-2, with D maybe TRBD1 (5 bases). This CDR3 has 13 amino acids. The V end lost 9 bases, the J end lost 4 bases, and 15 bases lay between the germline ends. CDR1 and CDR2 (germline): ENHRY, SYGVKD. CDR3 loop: CAITEDSSYGYTF. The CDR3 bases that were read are TGTGCCATTACGGAAGACAGCAGCTATGGC.

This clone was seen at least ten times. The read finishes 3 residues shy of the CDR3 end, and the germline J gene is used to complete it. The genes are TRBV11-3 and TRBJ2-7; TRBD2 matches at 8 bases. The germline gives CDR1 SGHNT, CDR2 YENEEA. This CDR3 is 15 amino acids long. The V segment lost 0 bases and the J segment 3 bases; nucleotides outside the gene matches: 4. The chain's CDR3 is CASSLEAGVNYEQYF. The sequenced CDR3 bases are TGTGCCAGCAGCTTAGAAGCGGGGGTAAACTACGAG.

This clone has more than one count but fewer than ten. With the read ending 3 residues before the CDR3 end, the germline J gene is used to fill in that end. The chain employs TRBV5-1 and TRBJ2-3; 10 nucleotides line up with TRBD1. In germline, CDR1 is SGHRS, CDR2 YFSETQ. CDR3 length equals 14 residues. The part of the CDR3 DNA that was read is TGCGCCAGCAGCTTGGGACAGGGGGCTGAGACG. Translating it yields CASSLGQGAET. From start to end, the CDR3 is CASSLGQGAETQYF.

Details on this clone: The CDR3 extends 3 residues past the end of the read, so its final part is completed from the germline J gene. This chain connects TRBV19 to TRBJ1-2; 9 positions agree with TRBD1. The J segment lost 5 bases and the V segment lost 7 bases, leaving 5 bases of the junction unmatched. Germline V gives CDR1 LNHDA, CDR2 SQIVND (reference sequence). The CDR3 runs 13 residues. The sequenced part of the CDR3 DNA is TGTGCCAGTACCCCTGGACAGGGGTATGGC. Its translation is CASTPGQGYG. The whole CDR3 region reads CASTPGQGYGYTF.

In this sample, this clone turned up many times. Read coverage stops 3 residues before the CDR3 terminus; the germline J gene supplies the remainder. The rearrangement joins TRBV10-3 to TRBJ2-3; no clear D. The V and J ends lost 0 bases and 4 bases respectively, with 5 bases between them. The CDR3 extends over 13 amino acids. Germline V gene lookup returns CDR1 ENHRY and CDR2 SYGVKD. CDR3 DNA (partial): TGTGCCATCAGTGAGTCGTCGGCAGATACG. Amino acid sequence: CAISESSADT. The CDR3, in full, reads CAISESSADTQYF.

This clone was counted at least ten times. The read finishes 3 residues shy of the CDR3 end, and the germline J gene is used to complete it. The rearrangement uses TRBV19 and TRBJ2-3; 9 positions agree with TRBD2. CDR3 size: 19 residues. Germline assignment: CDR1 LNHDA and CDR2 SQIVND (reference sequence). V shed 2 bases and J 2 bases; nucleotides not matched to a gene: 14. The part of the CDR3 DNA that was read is TGTGCCAGTAGTATACATACCTGGACTAGCGATGGGGACACAGATACG. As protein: CASSIHTWTSDGDTDT. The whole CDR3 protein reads CASSIHTWTSDGDTDTQYF.

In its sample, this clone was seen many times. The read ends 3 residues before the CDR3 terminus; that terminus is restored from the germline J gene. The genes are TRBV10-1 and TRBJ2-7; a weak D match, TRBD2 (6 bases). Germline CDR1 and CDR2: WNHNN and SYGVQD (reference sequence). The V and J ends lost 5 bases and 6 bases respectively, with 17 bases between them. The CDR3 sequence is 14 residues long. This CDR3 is CASSRGRIEGEQYF. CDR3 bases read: TGCGCCAGCAGTCGGGGGAGGATCGAGGGCGAG.

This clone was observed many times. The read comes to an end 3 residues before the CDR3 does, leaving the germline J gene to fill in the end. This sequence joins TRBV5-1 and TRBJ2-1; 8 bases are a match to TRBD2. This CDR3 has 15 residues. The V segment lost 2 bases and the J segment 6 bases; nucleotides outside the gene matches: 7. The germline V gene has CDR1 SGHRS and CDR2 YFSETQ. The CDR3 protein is CASSLLGGGFNEQFF. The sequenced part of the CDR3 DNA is TGCGCCAGCAGCTTACTGGGCGGGGGGTTCAATGAG.

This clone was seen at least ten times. The CDR3 reads CASSLRLAGAYEQYF. Incomplete CDR3 DNA: TGTGCCAGCAGCTTAAGACTAGCGGGGGCCTACGAG. This chain links TRBV7-2 with TRBJ2-7; 12 positions match TRBD2. With the read ending 3 residues before the CDR3 end, the germline J gene is used to fill in that end. Per germline, CDR1 SGHTA and CDR2 FQGNSA. CDR3 length: 15 amino acids. V lost 2 bases to trimming and J lost 2 bases; unmatched junction nucleotides: 1. Together with reference TRBV7-2 and TRBJ2-7, the CDR3 gives the full variable domain: GAGVSQSPSNKVTEKGKDVELRCDPISGHTALYWYRQSLGQGLEFLIYFQGNSAPDKSGLPSDRFSAERTGGSVSTLTIQRTQQEDSAVYLCASSLRLAGAYEQYFGPGTRLTVT.

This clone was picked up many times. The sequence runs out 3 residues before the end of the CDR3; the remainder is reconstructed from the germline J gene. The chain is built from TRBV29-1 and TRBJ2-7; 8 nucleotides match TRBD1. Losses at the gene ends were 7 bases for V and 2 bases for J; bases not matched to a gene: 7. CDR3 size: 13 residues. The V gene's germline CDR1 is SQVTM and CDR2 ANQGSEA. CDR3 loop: CSAGLGQAYEQYF. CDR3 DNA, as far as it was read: TGCAGCGCCGGCTTGGGACAGGCCTACGAG.

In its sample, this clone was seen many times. The chain's CDR3 is CSARGLAGVGSTDTQYF. The sequenced CDR3 bases are TGCAGTGCCCGGGGACTAGCGGGAGTTGGTAGCACAGATACG. The chain links TRBV20-1 to TRBJ2-3; 14 bases fit TRBD2. The CDR3 extends 3 residues past the end of the read, so its final part is completed from the germline J gene. This CDR3 spans 17 amino acids. Germline loops: CDR1 DFQATT, CDR2 SNEGSKA (reference sequence). The ends lost 6 bases at V and 0 bases at J; junction bases unmatched: 8.

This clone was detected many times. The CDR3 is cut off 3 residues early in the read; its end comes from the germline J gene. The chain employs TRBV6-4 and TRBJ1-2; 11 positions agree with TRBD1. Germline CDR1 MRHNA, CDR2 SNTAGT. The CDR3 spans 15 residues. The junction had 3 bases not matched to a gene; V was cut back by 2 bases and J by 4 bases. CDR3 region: CASSDRGQGAYGYTF. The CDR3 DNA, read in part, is TGTGCCAGCAGTGACAGAGGACAGGGGGCCTATGGC.

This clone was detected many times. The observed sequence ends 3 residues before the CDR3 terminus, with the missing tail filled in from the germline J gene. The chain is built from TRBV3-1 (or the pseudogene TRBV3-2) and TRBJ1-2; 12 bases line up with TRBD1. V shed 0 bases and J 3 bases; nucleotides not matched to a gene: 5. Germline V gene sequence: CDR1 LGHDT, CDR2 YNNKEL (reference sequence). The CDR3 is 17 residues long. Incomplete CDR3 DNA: TGTGCCAGCAGCCAAGAGGGACAGGGGGCAATATACTATGGC. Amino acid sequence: CASSQEGQGAIYYG. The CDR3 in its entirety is CASSQEGQGAIYYGYTF.

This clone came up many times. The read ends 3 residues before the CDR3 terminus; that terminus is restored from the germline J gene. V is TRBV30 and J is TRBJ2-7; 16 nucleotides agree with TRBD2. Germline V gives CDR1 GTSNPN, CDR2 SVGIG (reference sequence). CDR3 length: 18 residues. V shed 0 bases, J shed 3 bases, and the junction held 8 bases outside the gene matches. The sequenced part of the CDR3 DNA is TGTGCCTGGAGTGTCGAAGGGACTAGCGGGGGGGTTTTCTACGAG. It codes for CAWSVEGTSGGVFYE. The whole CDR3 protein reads CAWSVEGTSGGVFYEQYF.

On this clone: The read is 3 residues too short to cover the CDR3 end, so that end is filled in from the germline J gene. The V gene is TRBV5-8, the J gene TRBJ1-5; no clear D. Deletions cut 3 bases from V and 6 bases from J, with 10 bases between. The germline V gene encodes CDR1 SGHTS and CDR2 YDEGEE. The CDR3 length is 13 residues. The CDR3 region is CASSWAGSQPQHF. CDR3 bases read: TGTGCCAGCAGCTGGGCCGGCTCTCAGCCC.